These 26 T cell receptor beta chains share one sample of origin, sequenced in a study of cytomegalovirus exposure and HLA in healthy donors. Primers for the PCR totalled 60 Vbeta and 13 Jbeta. TCRdb's table, derived via immunoSEQ multiplex PCR, lists solely in-frame clones and lacks some. The sample carries about 150,000 clones, about 85% recorded once. Source material: PBMCs. The receptors were sampled from a man aged 25 to 40 in good health and CMV-seropositive.

This chain uses TRBV28 with TRBJ2-5; D is uncertain. The V end was cut by 3 bases, the J end by 5 bases, with 4 bases between. CDR3 size: 11 residues. The V gene's germline CDR1 is MDHEN and CDR2 SYDVKM. The CDR3 DNA reads TGTGCCAGCAGTTTCCGGGAGACCCAGTACTTC. This translates into CASSFRETQYF.

The chain is built from TRBV6-5 and TRBJ1-2, with D hard to call. Germline CDR1 and CDR2: MNHEY and SVGAGI. Trimming shortened V by 5 bases and J by 8 bases, and 18 bases separated the two germline ends. This CDR3 has 14 amino acids. The CDR3 loop is CASSRQAGSWGYTF. For the CDR3, the DNA is TGTGCCAGCAGTCGCCAGGCAGGTTCATGGGGCTACACCTTC.

This chain uses TRBV28 with TRBJ1-3; 9 nucleotides agree with TRBD1. Germline assignment: CDR1 MDHEN and CDR2 SYDVKM. There are 16 residues in the CDR3. J was trimmed by 4 bases and V by 5 bases; bases with no gene match: 9. CDR3 sequence: CASSPQQGAGGNTIYF. CDR3 nucleotides: TGTGCCAGCAGTCCACAACAGGGGGCGGGAGGAAACACCATATATTTT.

The gene calls are TRBV6-1 and TRBJ1-5, with D tentatively TRBD1 (6 bases). The CDR3 sequence is 16 residues long. Deletions cut 4 bases from V and 2 bases from J, with 15 bases between. Germline CDR1 reads MNHNS; CDR2 reads SASEGT. CDR3 sequence reads: CASSGNRARGNQPQHF. The CDR3 DNA follows: TGTGCCAGCAGTGGAAACAGGGCCCGGGGCAATCAGCCCCAGCATTTT.

The CDR3 coding sequence is TGTGCCAGCAGCTCTCTCTTAGCCGACAGGGCCTACGAGCAGTACTTC. This gives the protein CASSSLLADRAYEQYF. This chain connects TRBV7-9 to TRBJ2-7, with 7 bases lining up with TRBD1. Trimming at V came to 4 bases and at J to 2 bases, leaving 11 bases not matched to a gene. Germline loops: CDR1 SEHNR, CDR2 FQNEAQ (reference sequence). The CDR3 extends over 16 amino acids.

CDR3 in amino acids: CATWVGGMNTEAFF. The CDR3 coding sequence is TGTGCCACCTGGGTAGGGGGCATGAACACTGAAGCTTTCTTT. The chain combines TRBV27 with TRBJ1-1, with TRBD1 matching 7 bases. Looked up from germline, CDR1 is MNHEY and CDR2 is SMNVEV (reference sequence). This CDR3 has 14 amino acids. With V trimmed by 10 bases and J by 0 bases, 8 bases remained unmatched.

The V gene is TRBV14, the J gene TRBJ2-7; TRBD1 might be the D (7 bases). V lost 3 bases and J 2 bases, leaving 23 bases between the germline ends. The CDR3 consists of 18 residues. Germline lookup yields CDR1 SGHDN and CDR2 FVKESK. The CDR3, as DNA: TGTGCCAGCAGCCAGTATTTGGGGGGCGACAGGGTGGCCTACGAGCAGTACTTC. Encoded protein: CASSQYLGGDRVAYEQYF.

The sample holds a few counts of this clone. The rearrangement uses TRBV28 and TRBJ1-4, with D uncertain. Trimming removed 5 bases from V and 5 bases from J, with 15 bases in between. From germline, CDR1 is MDHEN and CDR2 SYDVKM. CDR3 length: 15 amino acids. The CDR3 DNA is TGTGCCAGCAGTCCCTCCTCAGCGGAGAATGAAAAACTGTTTTTT. Amino acid sequence: CASSPSSAENEKLFF.

The V and J genes are TRBV28 and TRBJ2-7, with 9 bases lining up with TRBD1. This CDR3 has 13 amino acids. Germline lookup yields CDR1 MDHEN and CDR2 SYDVKM. Trimming removed 9 bases from V and 3 bases from J; junction bases left unmatched: 6. CDR3 coding DNA: TGTGCCAGTCGCAGGACAGGGGTCTACGAGCAGTACTTC. It codes for CASRRTGVYEQYF.

The gene calls are TRBV5-1 and TRBJ2-3; 7 bases fit TRBD1. This CDR3 contains 15 residues. V trimming: 2 bases; J trimming: 6 bases; junction bases outside the gene matches: 9. CDR1 is SGHRS and CDR2 is YFSETQ in the germline V gene. The CDR3 region has the DNA TGCGCCAGCAGCTTAGGGGACAGCCAGAGGGATACGCAGTATTTT. It encodes CASSLGDSQRDTQYF. Full variable domain (remainder filled in from reference TRBV5-1 and TRBJ2-3): KAGVTQTPRYLIKTRGQQVTLSCSPISGHRSVSWYQQTPGQGLQFLFEYFSETQRNKGNFPGRFSGRQFSNSRSEMNVSTLELGDSALYLCASSLGDSQRDTQYFGPGTRLTVL.

The genes are TRBV18 and TRBJ2-5; 10 positions agree with TRBD2. Germline CDR1 and CDR2: KGHSH and LQKENI. This CDR3 region has 17 residues. The V segment lost 6 bases and the J segment 2 bases; nucleotides outside the gene matches: 12. The CDR3 DNA follows: TGTGCCAGCTCCCGTAGGTCTAGCGGGGGTCCTCAAGAGACCCAGTACTTC. Its translation is CASSRRSSGGPQETQYF.

The chain joins TRBV7-9 to TRBJ2-2, with D uncertain. The CDR3 is 14 residues long. V was shortened by 2 bases and J by 2 bases, with 6 bases between the two germline ends. CDR1 and CDR2 (germline): SEHNR, FQNEAQ (reference sequence). This CDR3 reads CASSLSPNTGELFF. CDR3 coding DNA: TGTGCCAGCAGCTTATCTCCTAACACCGGGGAGCTGTTTTTT.

This chain uses TRBV6-5 with TRBJ2-7; D perhaps matches TRBD1 (6 bases). This CDR3 region has 14 residues. Germline lookup yields CDR1 MNHEY and CDR2 SVGAGI. Trimming removed 0 bases from V and 5 bases from J, with 11 bases in between. The CDR3 DNA reads TGTGCCAGCAGTTACTCATACAGGGCCAACGAGCAGTACTTC. This translates into CASSYSYRANEQYF.

The chain is built from TRBV27 and TRBJ1-1; D remains unclear. The CDR3 has 16 residues. V lost 4 bases and J 0 bases, leaving 15 bases between the germline ends. Germline assignment: CDR1 MNHEY and CDR2 SMNVEV (reference sequence). CDR3 bases: TGTGCCAGCAGTTCATTAAACAGTCCCATGAACACTGAAGCTTTCTTT. This sequence encodes CASSSLNSPMNTEAFF.

V usage is TRBV7-2 and J usage is TRBJ2-7, with D unresolved. Germline V gene data show CDR1 as SGHTA and CDR2 as FQGNSA. This CDR3 has 11 amino acids. V shed 5 bases and J shed 4 bases, with 6 bases lying between them. The CDR3 nucleotides read TGTGCCAGCAGCCCCGGGTACGAGCAGTACTTC. As protein: CASSPGYEQYF.

The chain joins TRBV5-4 to TRBJ1-1; 7 nucleotides line up with TRBD1. The CDR3 consists of 14 residues. V was clipped by 4 bases and J by 5 bases; unmatched bases: 8. Germline CDR1 SGHNT, CDR2 YYREEE (reference sequence). CDR3 nucleotide sequence: TGTGCCAGCAGCCGTGACAGGGTTCGAACTGAAGCTTTCTTT. This gives the protein CASSRDRVRTEAFF.

This clone has only a few counts. The CDR3 region has the DNA TGTGCCAGCAGCTTGGCCCCGGGACAGGGAACCCACGAGCAGTACTTC. Its translation is CASSLAPGQGTHEQYF. The chain joins TRBV5-6 to TRBJ2-7; 9 nucleotides line up with TRBD1. The germline V gene has CDR1 SGHDT and CDR2 YYEEEE. The CDR3 totals 16 residues. The V gene end was trimmed by 0 bases and the J gene end by 5 bases; junction bases not matched to a gene: 9.

The J gene is TRBJ2-1, the V gene TRBV5-1, with D possibly matching TRBD2 (6 bases). V was cut by 4 bases and J by 0 bases, with 14 bases left in between. The germline CDR1 and CDR2 sequences are SGHRS and YFSETQ. The CDR3 spans 16 residues. CDR3 residues: CASSQQLANSYNEQFF. CDR3 DNA sequence: TGCGCCAGCAGCCAACAGCTAGCGAACTCCTACAATGAGCAGTTCTTC.

The chain's CDR3 is CASSMYEKRGEQFF. In DNA form, the CDR3 reads TGTGCCAGTAGTATGTATGAAAAGCGGGGTGAGCAGTTCTTC. This chain links TRBV19 with TRBJ2-1, with 7 bases that match TRBD2. With V trimmed by 3 bases and J by 9 bases, 8 bases remained unmatched. Germline CDR1 reads LNHDA; CDR2 reads SQIVND (reference sequence). The CDR3 has 14 residues.

The rearrangement links TRBV27 to TRBJ1-4; 8 nucleotides line up with TRBD1. CDR1 is MNHEY, CDR2 SMNVEV, per germline (reference sequence). The V and J ends lost 6 bases and 7 bases, in that order; junction bases with no gene match: 7. The CDR3 is made up of 14 amino acids. In DNA form, the CDR3 reads TGTGCCAGCAGGCAAACAGGGGGAGGTGAAAAACTGTTTTTT. Translating gives CASRQTGGGEKLFF.

This chain links TRBV6-5 with TRBJ2-7; 12 bases map to TRBD1. V was clipped by 2 bases and J by 4 bases; unmatched bases: 3. The CDR3 covers 15 residues. CDR1 is MNHEY and CDR2 is SVGAGI in the germline V gene. CDR3 sequence reads: CASSYRGQGAYEQYF. The CDR3 DNA is TGTGCCAGCAGTTACAGGGGACAGGGGGCGTACGAGCAGTACTTC.

This sequence joins TRBV30 and TRBJ2-3, with a possible D match to TRBD2 (7 bases). Germline V lookup: CDR1 GTSNPN, CDR2 SVGIG (reference sequence). V lost 0 bases to trimming and J lost 9 bases, with 19 bases between them. There are 15 residues in the CDR3. CDR3 sequence: CAWSVRGGASDTQYF. CDR3 in DNA: TGTGCCTGGAGTGTAAGGGGGGGGGCCTCTGACACGCAGTATTTT.

Written as DNA, the CDR3 is TGCAGCGTTCGGGGACTAGCGGGGGGGCCGGAGACCCAGTACTTC. Translation: CSVRGLAGGPETQYF. The chain uses TRBV29-1 and TRBJ2-5, with TRBD2 identical over 16 bases. After removal of 5 bases from V and 5 bases from J, the junction contained 5 bases not matched to a gene. Germline V gives CDR1 SQVTM, CDR2 ANQGSEA. This CDR3 region has 15 residues.

The chain carries TRBV30 and TRBJ2-1; a possible D gene is TRBD2 (7 bases). V lost 0 bases, J lost 8 bases, and 17 bases lay in between. This CDR3 has 15 amino acids. Per germline, CDR1 GTSNPN and CDR2 SVGIG (reference sequence). For the CDR3, the DNA is TGTGCCTGGAGTGTAGGGAGGGGGGGCTGGGATGAGCAGTTCTTC. Translation: CAWSVGRGGWDEQFF.

The chain has TRBV4-2 and TRBJ2-7; TRBD2 aligns across 7 bases. Germline assignment: CDR1 LGHNA and CDR2 YNFKEQ. V was clipped by 5 bases and J by 2 bases; unmatched bases: 3. CDR3 length: 13 residues. For the CDR3, the DNA is TGTGCCAGCAGCGGGAGCGGGGCCTACGAGCAGTACTTC. Its protein product is CASSGSGAYEQYF.

The rearrangement uses TRBV7-9 and TRBJ1-2; D is unclear. The germline V and J ends were trimmed by 2 bases and 0 bases, with 10 bases remaining between them. The CDR3 sequence is 15 residues long. The germline V gene encodes CDR1 SEHNR and CDR2 FQNEAQ (reference sequence). CDR3 residues: CASSLNQISNYGYTF. As DNA, the CDR3 is TGTGCCAGCAGCTTAAATCAGATTTCTAACTATGGCTACACCTTC. The complete variable domain, with remaining parts taken from reference TRBV7-9 and TRBJ1-2, reads DTGVSQNPRHKITKRGQNVTFRCDPISEHNRLYWYRQTLGQGPEFLTYFQNEAQLEKSRLLSDRFSAERPKGSFSTLEIQRTEQGDSAMYLCASSLNQISNYGYTFGSGTRLTVV.